A selection of T cell receptor beta chains follows, all from one sample in a study of blood T cell repertoires in COVID-19. TCRdb's copy holds only in-frame clones and misses some; the assay was immunoSEQ multiplex PCR. The data contain over 100,000 clones, about 86% of them singletons. The sample taken for sequencing was peripheral blood. The receptors stem from an older woman with active or convalescent COVID-19. CDR3s include the opening cysteine and the closing phenylalanine or tryptophan. The D gene is left open where the match is weak. Expanded clones get a size class; other rows say once, few or many, or leave the size out.

abundance | d_gene | j_gene | v_gene | CDR3aa | CDR3nt
once | TRBD2 | TRBJ2-5 | TRBV2 | CASSLGLAGWYF | TGTGCCAGCAGCCTTGGACTAGCGGGGTGGTACTTC
few | TRBD2 | TRBJ2-7 | TRBV6-5 | CASSYPLAGRNEQYF | TGTGCCAGCAGTTACCCCCTAGCGGGAAGGAACGAGCAGTACTTC
. | TRBD2 | TRBJ2-3 | TRBV19 | CASSRQAGVGTDTQYF | TGTGCCAGTAGTCGCCAGGCGGGAGTGGGGACAGATACGCAGTATTTT
. | . | TRBJ2-1 | TRBV6-2/TRBV6-3 | CASSPEGRTNEQFF | TGTGCCAGCAGTCCAGAGGGCCGAACCAATGAGCAGTTCTTC
. | . | TRBJ1-2 | TRBV19 | CASSMGGSNRWRDGYTF | TGTGCCAGTAGTATGGGAGGGTCTAACAGGTGGAGGGATGGCTACACCTTC
once | TRBD2 | TRBJ2-1 | TRBV6-2/TRBV6-3 | CASSYSVASGIEQFF | TGTGCCAGCAGTTACTCGGTGGCTAGCGGGATTGAGCAGTTCTTC
. | . | TRBJ1-2 | TRBV29-1 | CSVPHLSFTYGYTF | TGCAGCGTTCCCCATCTATCCTTTACCTATGGCTACACCTTC
. | . | TRBJ2-2 | TRBV5-1 | CASSLGQTGELFF | TGCGCCAGCAGCTTGGGCCAGACCGGGGAGCTGTTTTTT
. | TRBD1 | TRBJ2-3 | TRBV6-5 | CASSIGQGVLYF | TGTGCCAGCAGTATAGGACAGGGTGTGCTGTATTTT
. | TRBD2 | TRBJ2-1 | TRBV7-9 | CASSPLSGTTDLRNEQFF | TGTGCCAGCAGTCCGCTCTCCGGGACTACGGACTTGCGTAATGAGCAGTTCTTC
. | TRBD1 | TRBJ2-4 | TRBV6-5 | CASSLTGQTKNIQYF | TGTGCCAGCAGTCTAACGGGACAGACCAAAAACATTCAGTACTTC
once | . | TRBJ1-5 | TRBV7-8 | CASSLQPDLQPQHF | TGTGCCAGCAGCTTGCAGCCTGACTTACAGCCCCAGCATTTT
. | . | TRBJ2-5 | TRBV13 | CASSLVQQETQYF | TGTGCCAGCAGCTTAGTTCAGCAAGAGACCCAGTACTTC
once | . | TRBJ2-7 | TRBV6-5 | CATKQGDYEQYF | TGTGCCACCAAACAGGGAGATTACGAGCAGTACTTC
. | . | TRBJ1-4 | TRBV5-1 | CASSFGGAAEKLFF | TGCGCCAGCAGCTTTGGGGGCGCAGCCGAAAAACTGTTTTTT
. | TRBD2 | TRBJ2-3 | TRBV9 | CASSVGVSGGARADTQYF | TGTGCCAGCAGCGTAGGGGTTAGCGGGGGGGCCCGTGCAGATACGCAGTATTTT
few | TRBD2 | TRBJ2-1 | TRBV7-3 | CASSRTSGSDEQFF | TGTGCCAGCAGTCGGACTAGCGGGAGCGATGAGCAGTTCTTC
. | . | TRBJ1-2 | TRBV19 | CASLEANYGYTF | TGTGCCAGTTTGGAGGCTAACTATGGCTACACCTTC
. | . | TRBJ2-5 | TRBV30 | CAWRPSGTAMKTQYF | TGTGCCTGGAGACCCTCCGGGACTGCTATGAAGACCCAGTACTTC
. | . | TRBJ2-3 | TRBV2 | CASNELGEGTDTQYF | TGTGCCAGCAACGAACTAGGCGAGGGCACAGATACGCAGTATTTT
. | TRBD2 | TRBJ2-1 | TRBV11-2 | CASSAGSGSSYNEQFF | TGTGCCAGCAGCGCCGGTAGCGGGAGCTCCTACAATGAGCAGTTCTTC
. | . | TRBJ1-1 | TRBV10-3 | CAISESAVTVEYAEAFF | TGTGCCATCAGTGAGTCTGCAGTTACCGTTGAATACGCTGAAGCTTTCTTT
. | . | TRBJ1-4 | TRBV28 | CASSLWDRNEKLFF | TGTGCCAGCAGTTTATGGGACAGAAATGAAAAACTGTTTTTT
. | TRBD2 | TRBJ2-7 | TRBV6-2/TRBV6-3 | CASSYMASAGLAAPYEQYF | TGTGCCAGCAGTTATATGGCCTCCGCTGGACTAGCGGCTCCCTACGAGCAGTACTTC
. | TRBD2 | TRBJ2-2 | TRBV11-2 | CASRSTGGLAGELFF | TGTGCCAGCAGGTCTACCGGGGGGTTGGCCGGGGAGCTGTTTTTT
. | TRBD2 | TRBJ2-2 | TRBV5-8 | CASSLADGGATGELFF | TGTGCCAGCAGCTTGGCAGACGGGGGGGCGACTGGGGAGCTGTTTTTT
. | TRBD1 | TRBJ1-2 | TRBV10-3 | CAIRPGQGGDGYGYTF | TGTGCCATCAGACCGGGACAGGGGGGCGATGGCTATGGCTACACCTTC
few | . | TRBJ1-6 | TRBV5-4 | CASSLLPGSRSPLHF | TGTGCCAGCAGCTTGCTGCCGGGATCGAGGTCACCCCTCCACTTT
. | TRBD1 | TRBJ1-6 | TRBV27 | CASKIQGSPLHF | TGTGCCAGCAAAATACAGGGGTCACCCCTCCACTTT
once | . | TRBJ1-2 | TRBV6-5 | CASSYGGDSDGYTF | TGTGCCAGCAGTTATGGGGGGGACTCGGATGGCTACACCTTC
. | . | TRBJ2-2 | TRBV7-6 | CASSLSRSSSNTGELFF | TGTGCCAGCAGCTTAAGTCGGAGCTCATCGAACACCGGGGAGCTGTTTTTT
. | TRBD2 | TRBJ2-1 | TRBV7-2 | CASSLTSGAYNEQFF | TGTGCCAGCAGCCTCACTAGCGGAGCCTACAATGAGCAGTTCTTC
. | TRBD2 | TRBJ2-3 | TRBV6-2/TRBV6-3 | CASSYELAGGYRDTQYF | TGTGCCAGCAGTTACGAATTAGCGGGGGGGTATAGAGATACGCAGTATTTT
. | TRBD1 | TRBJ1-2 | TRBV28 | CASSVIWGGQAGYTF | TGTGCCAGCAGTGTAATATGGGGGGGACAGGCGGGCTACACCTTC
. | TRBD2 | TRBJ2-1 | TRBV5-1 | CASSFRLADSYNEQFF | TGCGCCAGCAGCTTTAGACTAGCTGATTCCTACAATGAGCAGTTCTTC
. | . | TRBJ2-1 | TRBV5-4 | CASSLGGSESSYNEQFF | TGTGCCAGCAGCTTGGGCGGTAGCGAGAGCTCCTACAATGAGCAGTTCTTC
once | TRBD1 | TRBJ1-1 | TRBV2 | CASTRTGGTEAFF | TGTGCCAGCACCCGGACAGGGGGCACTGAAGCTTTCTTT
. | TRBD2 | TRBJ2-7 | TRBV7-8 | CASSSGLAGGMLYF | TGTGCCAGCAGCTCGGGACTAGCGGGAGGAATGCTGTACTTC
. | . | TRBJ2-5 | TRBV7-8 | CASSLAGGEETQYF | TGTGCCAGCAGCTTAGCAGGGGGGGAAGAGACCCAGTACTTC
. | TRBD1 | TRBJ1-2 | TRBV2 | CASSGTEGYGYTF | TGTGCCAGCAGCGGGACAGAGGGCTATGGCTACACCTTC
. | . | TRBJ2-7 | TRBV6-5 | CASRREGGLTYEQYF | TGTGCCAGCAGGAGAGAGGGAGGTCTTACCTACGAGCAGTACTTC
. | TRBD1 | TRBJ2-6 | TRBV7-3 | CASSPWGQALTGANVLTF | TGTGCCAGCAGCCCCTGGGGACAGGCTCTTACTGGGGCCAACGTCCTGACTTTC
few | . | TRBJ1-2 | TRBV11-2 | CASSLGFLGGYTF | TGTGCCAGCAGCTTAGGCTTTCTCGGTGGCTACACCTTC